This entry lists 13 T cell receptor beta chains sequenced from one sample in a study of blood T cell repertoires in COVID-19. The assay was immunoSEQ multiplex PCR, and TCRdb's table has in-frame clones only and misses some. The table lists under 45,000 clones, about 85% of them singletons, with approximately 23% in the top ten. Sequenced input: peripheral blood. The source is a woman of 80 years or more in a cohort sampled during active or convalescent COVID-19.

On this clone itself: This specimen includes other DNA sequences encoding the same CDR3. In DNA form, the CDR3 reads TGTGCCAGCAGCCCCGGGACTAGCGGCTACAATGAGCAGTTCTTC. Its protein is CASSPGTSGYNEQFF. The chain employs TRBV9 and TRBJ2-1; the match to TRBD2 covers 11 bases. The length of the CDR3 is 15 residues. Trimming removed 4 bases from V and 3 bases from J; junction bases left unmatched: 3. Germline loops: CDR1 SGDLS, CDR2 YYNGEE.

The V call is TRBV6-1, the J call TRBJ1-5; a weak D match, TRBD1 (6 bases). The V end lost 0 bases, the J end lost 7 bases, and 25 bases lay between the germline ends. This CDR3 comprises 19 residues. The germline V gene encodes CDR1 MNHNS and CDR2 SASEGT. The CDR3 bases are TGTGCCAGCAGTGAAGCTGATAAGGACCTTGACAGGCGGGGGCAGCCCCAGCATTTT. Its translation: CASSEADKDLDRRGQPQHF.

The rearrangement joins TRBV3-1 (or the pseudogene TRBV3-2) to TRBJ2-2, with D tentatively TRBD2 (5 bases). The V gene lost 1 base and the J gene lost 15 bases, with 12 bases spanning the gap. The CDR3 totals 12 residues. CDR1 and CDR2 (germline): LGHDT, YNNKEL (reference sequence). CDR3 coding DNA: TGTGCCAGCAGCCAAGGGGCTGTGAGGGTGTTTTTT. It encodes CASSQGAVRVFF.

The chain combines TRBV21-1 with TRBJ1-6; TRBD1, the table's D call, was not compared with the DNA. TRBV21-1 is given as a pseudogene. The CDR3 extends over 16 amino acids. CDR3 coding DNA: TGTGCCAGCAGCTCGGGGAGGGGACAGGAGCTTTCACCCCTCCACTTT. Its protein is CASSSGRGQELSPLHF.

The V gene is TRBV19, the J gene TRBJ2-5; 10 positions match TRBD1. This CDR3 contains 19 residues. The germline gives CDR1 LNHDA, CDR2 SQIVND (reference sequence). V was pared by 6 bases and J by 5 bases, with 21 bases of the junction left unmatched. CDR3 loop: CASRYRDRGPGGVHETQYF. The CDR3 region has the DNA TGTGCCAGTAGATACCGGGACAGGGGTCCTGGGGGAGTCCACGAGACCCAGTACTTC.

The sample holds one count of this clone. The CDR3 sequence: CASSAAAEKNQPQHF. The CDR3, as DNA: TGTGCCAGCAGTGCCGCGGCGGAGAAAAATCAGCCCCAGCATTTT. This sequence joins TRBV2 and TRBJ1-5; D is unresolved. Trimming pared 4 bases from V and 4 bases from J, leaving 14 bases between. The CDR3 is 15 residues long. Germline values: CDR1 SNHLY, CDR2 FYNNEI.

The CDR3 region has the DNA TGTGCCTGGACTCAAACGGGGGGACGCGGCTACACCTTC. The encoded protein is CAWTQTGGRGYTF. The chain employs TRBV30 and TRBJ1-2; D is possibly TRBD1 (5 bases). Per the germline V gene, CDR1 is GTSNPN and CDR2 is SVGIG (reference sequence). The CDR3 totals 13 residues. V dropped 4 bases and J dropped 8 bases, with 17 bases sitting between them.

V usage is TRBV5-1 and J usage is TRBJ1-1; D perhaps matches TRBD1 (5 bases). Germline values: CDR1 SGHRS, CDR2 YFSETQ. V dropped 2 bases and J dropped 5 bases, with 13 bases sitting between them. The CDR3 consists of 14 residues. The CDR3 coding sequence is TGCGCCAGCAGCTTCTCGGGCAGGGAAACTGAAGCTTTCTTT. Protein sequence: CASSFSGRETEAFF.

CDR3 in DNA: TGTGCCTGGAGGCAGGGGGCTAGGAATGAGCAGTTCTTC. Its protein product is CAWRQGARNEQFF. This chain links TRBV30 with TRBJ2-1; TRBD1 matches at 8 bases. The CDR3 runs to 13 residues. The V gene's germline CDR1 is GTSNPN and CDR2 SVGIG (reference sequence). The V segment lost 3 bases and the J segment 7 bases; nucleotides outside the gene matches: 5.

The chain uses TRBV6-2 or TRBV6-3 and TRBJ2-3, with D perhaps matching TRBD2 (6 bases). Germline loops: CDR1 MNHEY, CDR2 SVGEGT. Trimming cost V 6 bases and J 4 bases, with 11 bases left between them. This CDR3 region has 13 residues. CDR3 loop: CASSQGLPDTQYF. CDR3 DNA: TGTGCCAGCAGCCAGGGACTGCCAGATACGCAGTATTTT.

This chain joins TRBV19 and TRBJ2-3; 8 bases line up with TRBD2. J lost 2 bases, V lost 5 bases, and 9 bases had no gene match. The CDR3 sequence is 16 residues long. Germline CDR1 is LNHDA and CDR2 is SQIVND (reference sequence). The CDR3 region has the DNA TGTGCCAGTAGTTCCACGGGGGGGGTTATCACAGATACGCAGTATTTT. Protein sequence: CASSSTGGVITDTQYF.

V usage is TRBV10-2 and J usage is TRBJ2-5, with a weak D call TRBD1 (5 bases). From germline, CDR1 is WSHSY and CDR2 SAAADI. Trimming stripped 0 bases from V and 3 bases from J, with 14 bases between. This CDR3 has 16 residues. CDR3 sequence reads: CASSESVLGQKETQYF. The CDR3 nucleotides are TGCGCCAGCAGTGAGTCAGTTCTGGGGCAAAAAGAGACCCAGTACTTC.

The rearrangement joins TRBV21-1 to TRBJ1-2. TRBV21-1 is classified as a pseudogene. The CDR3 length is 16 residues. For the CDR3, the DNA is TGTGCCAGCAGCTGTGATAGCGGCAGGACCACCTATGGCTACACCTTC. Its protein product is CASSCDSGRTTYGYTF.